This T cell receptor beta chain emerged from a study of PD-L1 blockade in urothelial cancer. Study at large: Timepoints chosen for blood analysis were 3 weeks (second dose) and 6 weeks after treatment start. Median T cell yield per blood sample was over 140,000 cells.

General study findings and limits: Sub-median blood TCR clonality before treatment predicted longer survival.

The time point here: pretreatment peripheral blood. Locally advanced or metastatic urothelial carcinoma affected the patients. The CDR3 has 13 residues. J gave up 1 base and V 8 bases, and 6 bases lay outside the gene matches. Germline CDR1 is SQVTM and CDR2 is ANQGSEA. For this clone: Its antigen is not identified.

TCRdb's table, derived via immunoSEQ multiplex PCR, lists solely in-frame clones and lacks some. The repertoire holds just under 65,000 clones, around four fifths seen once, with 1.6% in the top ten. This specimen consisted of PBMCs, obtained around atezolizumab (anti-PD-L1) treatment. This TCR was sampled from a man aged 65-85 years with urothelial cancer. The chain employs TRBV29-1 and TRBJ2-7; 9 positions match TRBD1. CDR3 in amino acids: CSSRDRDSYEQYF. DNA of the CDR3: TGCAGCAGCCGGGACAGGGATTCCTACGAGCAGTACTTC.